This T cell receptor (beta chain) derives from a study of cytomegalovirus exposure and HLA in healthy donors. Study-level background: Counted in an early data release were approximately 80 million unique TCRs from HLA-typed donors. General observations from the study: TCR beta chains associated with HLA were, in a later analysis, more clonally expanded than equally common others. Researchers counted around 170 TCR beta chains as cytomegalovirus-associated.

A note on this clone: Its specificity is not known.

Germline V gene lookup returns CDR1 SGDLS and CDR2 YYNGEE. This CDR3 has 14 amino acids. V dropped 0 bases and J dropped 7 bases, with 13 bases sitting between them. Use of 60 Vbeta and 13 Jbeta primers characterized the PCR. Sequencing used immunoSEQ multiplex PCR; TCRdb keeps in-frame clones, though not all of them. The table lists about 77,000 clones, about 80% of them singletons, with 3% to 3.5% in the top ten. Sequenced input: PBMCs. This receptor was obtained from a man aged 40-49 years in good health and CMV-seronegative. V gene TRBV9 combines with J gene TRBJ1-2; D remains unclear. DNA for the CDR3: TGTGCCAGCAGCGTAGACCCATCAGGTGGTGGCTACACCTTC. Its translation: CASSVDPSGGGYTF.